Following are 9 T cell receptor beta chains from one sample sequenced in a study of graft-versus-host responses after intestinal transplantation. Method: immunoSEQ multiplex PCR; TCRdb's copy keeps in-frame clones and lacks some. This table has some 95,000 clones, more than 85% appearing once. No antigens are known for them. The sequenced sample was unstimulated CD8+ T cells sorted from spleen or lymph node cells, obtained before intestinal transplant. The source is a human donor who received an intestinal transplant.

This rearrangement joins TRBV4-3 to TRBJ1-1; tentatively, D is TRBD1 (6 bases). Germline V gives CDR1 LGHNA, CDR2 YSLEER. This CDR3 has 14 residues. Trimming took 4 bases from V and 4 from J, leaving 13 bases between them. CDR3 protein: CASSPTTTGTEAFF. The CDR3 DNA follows: TGCGCCAGCAGCCCGACTACGACAGGCACTGAAGCTTTCTTT.

This chain connects TRBV6-5 to TRBJ1-2, with D perhaps TRBD1 (6 bases). Germline values: CDR1 MNHEY, CDR2 SVGAGI. The V end was cut by 5 bases, the J end by 5 bases, with 18 bases between. The CDR3 totals 15 residues. The CDR3 spells CASSPQGIDGYGYTF. Written as DNA, the CDR3 is TGTGCCAGCAGTCCCCAGGGGATCGACGGTTATGGCTACACCTTC.

The rearrangement uses TRBV4-3 and TRBJ2-2; 10 bases are shared with TRBD1. J was trimmed by 4 bases and V by 1 base; bases with no gene match: 0. CDR1 is LGHNA, CDR2 YSLEER, per germline. The CDR3 consists of 15 residues. The CDR3 DNA is TGCGCCAGCAGCCAAGGGACAGGGGGCACCGGGGAGCTGTTTTTT. It specifies CASSQGTGGTGELFF.

This chain joins TRBV6-4 and TRBJ2-1; TRBD2 matches 15 bases. CDR3 length: 17 residues. Germline CDR1 and CDR2: MRHNA and SNTAGT. Trimming removed 9 bases from V and 1 base from J; junction bases left unmatched: 7. The CDR3, as DNA: TGTGCCAGGGAGGGACTAGCGGGGGGCCGATCCTACAATGAGCAGTTCTTC. Its protein is CAREGLAGGRSYNEQFF.

The chain links TRBV7-6 to TRBJ2-1; D is perhaps TRBD2 (5 bases). There are 14 residues in the CDR3. CDR1 and CDR2 (germline): SGHVS, FNYEAQ. V was shortened by 5 bases and J by 8 bases, with 16 bases between the two germline ends. CDR3 sequence: CASSLLESPHEQFF. The DNA for the CDR3 is TGTGCCAGCAGCCTACTAGAGTCCCCCCATGAGCAGTTCTTC.

This CDR3 is CASSLGQGSYNEQFF. CDR3 sequence (DNA): TGTGCCAGCAGCTTGGGACAGGGATCCTACAATGAGCAGTTCTTC. V is TRBV5-6 and J is TRBJ2-1; 7 nucleotides align to TRBD1. This CDR3 has 15 residues. Germline V CDR1 and CDR2: SGHDT, YYEEEE. V shed 0 bases, J shed 1 base, and the junction held 1 base outside the gene matches.

The J gene is TRBJ2-2, the V gene TRBV28; D may be TRBD1 (6 bases). Germline V gene lookup returns CDR1 MDHEN and CDR2 SYDVKM. Trimming cost V 6 bases and J 6 bases, with 17 bases left between them. This CDR3 region has 15 residues. This CDR3 is CASSLPTGSAGELFF. The CDR3 bases are TGTGCCAGCAGCTTACCGACAGGATCGGCCGGGGAGCTGTTTTTT.

The chain links TRBV9 to TRBJ2-3, with a weak D call TRBD1 (6 bases). This CDR3 region has 12 residues. Between the trimmed V and J ends, which lost 6 bases and 4 bases, there was a span of 9 bases. CDR1 and CDR2 (germline): SGDLS, YYNGEE. Here the CDR3 DNA reads TGTGCCAGCAACTCAGGGGCAGATACGCAGTATTTT. Its protein product is CASNSGADTQYF.

The V call is TRBV6-5, the J call TRBJ2-3, with a possible D match to TRBD1 (6 bases). The CDR3 runs 15 residues. Per the germline V gene, CDR1 is MNHEY and CDR2 is SVGAGI. V was cut by 2 bases and J by 5 bases, with 14 bases left in between. The CDR3 bases are TGTGCCAGCAGTTACCAAGGACAGAATGTAGATACGCAGTATTTT. It encodes CASSYQGQNVDTQYF.